Sequencing of this TCR beta chain was carried out in a study of blood T cell repertoires in COVID-19. This CDR3 spans 14 amino acids. Trimming pared 2 bases from V and 1 base from J, leaving 8 bases between. Germline values: CDR1 MNHNY, CDR2 SVGAGI (reference sequence). The assay was immunoSEQ multiplex PCR, and TCRdb's table has in-frame clones only and misses some. There are approximately 130,000 clones in the sample; roughly 79% occur only once, and less than 14% lies in the top ten. The clonotype comes from a human donor in a cohort sampled during active COVID-19. The chain uses TRBV6-6 and TRBJ1-1; D unclear. The source material was peripheral blood. DNA for the CDR3: TGTGCCAGCAGTTACGAGGGTCGGAACACTGAAGCTTTCTTT. Its protein is CASSYEGRNTEAFF.